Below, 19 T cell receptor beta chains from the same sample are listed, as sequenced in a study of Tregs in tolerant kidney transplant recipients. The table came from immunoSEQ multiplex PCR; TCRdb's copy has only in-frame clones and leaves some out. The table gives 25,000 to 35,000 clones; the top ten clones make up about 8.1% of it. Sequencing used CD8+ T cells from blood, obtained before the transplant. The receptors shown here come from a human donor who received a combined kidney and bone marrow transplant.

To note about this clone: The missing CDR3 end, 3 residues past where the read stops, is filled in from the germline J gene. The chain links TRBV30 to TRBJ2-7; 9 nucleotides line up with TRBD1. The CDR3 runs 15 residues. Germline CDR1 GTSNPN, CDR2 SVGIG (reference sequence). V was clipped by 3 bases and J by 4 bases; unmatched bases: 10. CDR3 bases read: TGTGCCTGGAGCCTTCTGGGACAGGGTGGTTACGAG. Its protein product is CAWSLLGQGGYE. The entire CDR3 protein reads CAWSLLGQGGYEQYF.

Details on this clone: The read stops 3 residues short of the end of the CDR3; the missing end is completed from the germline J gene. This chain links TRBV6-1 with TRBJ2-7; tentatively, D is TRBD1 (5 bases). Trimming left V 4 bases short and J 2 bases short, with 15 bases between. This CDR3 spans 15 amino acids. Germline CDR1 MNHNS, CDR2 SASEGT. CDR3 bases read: TGTGCCAGCAGTGCCTTAAGCCAGGGTCCCTACGAG. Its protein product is CASSALSQGPYE. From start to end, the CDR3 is CASSALSQGPYEQYF.

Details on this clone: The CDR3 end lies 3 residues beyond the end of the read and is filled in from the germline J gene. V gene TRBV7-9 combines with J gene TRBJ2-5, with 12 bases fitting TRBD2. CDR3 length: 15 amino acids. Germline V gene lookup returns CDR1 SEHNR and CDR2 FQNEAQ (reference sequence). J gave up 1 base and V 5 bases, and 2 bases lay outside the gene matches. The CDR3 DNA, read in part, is TGTGCCAGCAGCCCTAGCGGGGGGGCCCAAGAGACC. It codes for CASSPSGGAQET. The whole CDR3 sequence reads CASSPSGGAQETQYF.

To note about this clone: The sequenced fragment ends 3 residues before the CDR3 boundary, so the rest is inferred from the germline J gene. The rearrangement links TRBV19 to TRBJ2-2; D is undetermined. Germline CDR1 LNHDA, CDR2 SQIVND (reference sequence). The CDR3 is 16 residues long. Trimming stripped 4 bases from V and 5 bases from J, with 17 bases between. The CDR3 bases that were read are TGTGCCAGTAGTACCCTCCCCCTGGGCGTAACCGGGGAG. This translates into CASSTLPLGVTGE. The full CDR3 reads CASSTLPLGVTGELFF.

CDR3 in amino acids: CASSPGTGTYEQYF. The DNA read from the CDR3 is TGTGCCAGCAGCCCCGGGACAGGGACCTACGAG. This chain links TRBV7-7 with TRBJ2-7, with 9 nucleotides matching TRBD1. The read ends 3 residues early relative to the CDR3; the germline J gene fills the gap. The CDR3 length is 14 residues. The junction had 4 bases not matched to a gene; V was cut back by 5 bases and J by 2 bases. The germline V gene has CDR1 SSHAT and CDR2 FNYEAQ (reference sequence).

CDR3 amino acids: CASSIVGDSYTEAFF. CDR3 DNA, as far as it was read: TGTGCCAGTAGTATAGTCGGGGATTCCTACACTGAA. The chain is built from TRBV19 and TRBJ1-1; no clear D gene. The CDR3 extends 3 residues past the end of the read, so its final part is completed from the germline J gene. The CDR3 runs 15 residues. Germline CDR1 reads LNHDA; CDR2 reads SQIVND (reference sequence). The V and J ends lost 1 base and 3 bases respectively, with 12 bases between them.

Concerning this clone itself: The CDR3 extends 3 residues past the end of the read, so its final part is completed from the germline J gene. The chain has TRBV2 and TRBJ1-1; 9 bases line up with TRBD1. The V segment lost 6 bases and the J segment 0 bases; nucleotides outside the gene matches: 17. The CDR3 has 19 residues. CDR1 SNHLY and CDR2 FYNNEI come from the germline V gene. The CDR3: CASSPPPGQGTGMNTEAFF. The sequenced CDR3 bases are TGTGCCAGCAGCCCCCCCCCGGGACAGGGTACGGGGATGAACACTGAA.

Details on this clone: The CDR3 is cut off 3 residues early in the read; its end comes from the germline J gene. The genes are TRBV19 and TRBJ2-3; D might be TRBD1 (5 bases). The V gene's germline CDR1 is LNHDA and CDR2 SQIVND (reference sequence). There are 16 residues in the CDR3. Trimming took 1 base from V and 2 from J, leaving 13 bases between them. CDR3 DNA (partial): TGTGCCAGTAGTATAGGTGGGGCGACCTTCACAGATACG. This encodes CASSIGGATFTDT. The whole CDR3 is CASSIGGATFTDTQYF.

The CDR3 sequence: CASSEGQVGIQYF. CDR3 bases read: TGCGCCAGCAGTGAGGGACAGGTTGGGATT. The rearrangement links TRBV10-1 to TRBJ2-4; the match to TRBD1 covers 7 bases. The read ends 3 residues early relative to the CDR3; the germline J gene fills the gap. The CDR3 is 13 amino acids. Germline loops: CDR1 WNHNN, CDR2 SYGVQD (reference sequence).

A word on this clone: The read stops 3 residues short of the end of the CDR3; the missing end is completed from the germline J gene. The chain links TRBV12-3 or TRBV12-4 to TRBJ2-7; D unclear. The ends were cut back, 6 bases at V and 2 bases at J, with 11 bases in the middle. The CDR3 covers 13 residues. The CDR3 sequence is CASSYQEAYEQYF. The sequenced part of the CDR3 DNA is TGTGCCAGCAGCTATCAAGAAGCCTACGAG.

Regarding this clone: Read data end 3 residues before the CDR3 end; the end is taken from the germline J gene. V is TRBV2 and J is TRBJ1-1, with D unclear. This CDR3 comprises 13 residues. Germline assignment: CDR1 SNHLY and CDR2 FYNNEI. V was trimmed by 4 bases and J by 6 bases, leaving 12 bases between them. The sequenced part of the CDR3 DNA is TGTGCCAGCAGTGGAGGCGGTGGCCCTGAA. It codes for CASSGGGGPE. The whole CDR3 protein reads CASSGGGGPEAFF. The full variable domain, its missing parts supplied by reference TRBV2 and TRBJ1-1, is EPEVTQTPSHQVTQMGQEVILRCVPISNHLYFYWYRQILGQKVEFLVSFYNNEISEKSEIFDDQFSVERPDGSNFTLKIRSTKLEDSAMYFCASSGGGGPEAFFGQGTRLTVV.

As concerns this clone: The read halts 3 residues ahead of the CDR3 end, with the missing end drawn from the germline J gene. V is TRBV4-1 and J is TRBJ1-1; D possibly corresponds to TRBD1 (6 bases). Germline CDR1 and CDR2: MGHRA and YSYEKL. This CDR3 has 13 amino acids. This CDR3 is CASSHLDRSGAFF. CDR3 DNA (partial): TGCGCCAGCAGCCACCTAGACAGGAGCGGA.

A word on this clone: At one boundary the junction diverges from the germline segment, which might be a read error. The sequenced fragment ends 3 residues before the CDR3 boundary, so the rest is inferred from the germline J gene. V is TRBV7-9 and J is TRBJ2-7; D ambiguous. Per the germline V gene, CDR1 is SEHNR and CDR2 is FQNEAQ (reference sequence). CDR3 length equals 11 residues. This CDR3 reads CPSSRSYEQYF. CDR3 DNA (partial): TGTCCCAGCAGCCGCTCCTACGAG.

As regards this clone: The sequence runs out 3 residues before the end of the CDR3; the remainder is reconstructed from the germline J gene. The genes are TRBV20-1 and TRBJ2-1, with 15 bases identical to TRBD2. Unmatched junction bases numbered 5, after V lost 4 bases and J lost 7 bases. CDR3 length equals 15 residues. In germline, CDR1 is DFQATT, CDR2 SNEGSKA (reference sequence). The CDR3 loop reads CSAIPGLAGGNEQFF. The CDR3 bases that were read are TGCAGTGCTATCCCGGGACTAGCGGGAGGTAATGAG.

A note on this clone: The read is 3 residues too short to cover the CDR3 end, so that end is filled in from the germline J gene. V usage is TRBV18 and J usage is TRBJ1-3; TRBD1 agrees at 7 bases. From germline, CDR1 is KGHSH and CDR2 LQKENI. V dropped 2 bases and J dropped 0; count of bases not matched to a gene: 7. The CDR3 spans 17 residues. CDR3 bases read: TGTGCCAGCTCACCAACAAAGGGGGACAGCTCTGGAAACACC. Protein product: CASSPTKGDSSGNT. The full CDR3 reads CASSPTKGDSSGNTIYF. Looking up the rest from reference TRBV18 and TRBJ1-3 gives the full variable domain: NAGVMQNPRHLVRRRGQEARLRCSPMKGHSHVYWYRQLPEEGLKFMVYLQKENIIDESGMPKERFSAEFPKEGPSILRIQQVVRGDSAAYFCASSPTKGDSSGNTIYFGEGSWLTVV.

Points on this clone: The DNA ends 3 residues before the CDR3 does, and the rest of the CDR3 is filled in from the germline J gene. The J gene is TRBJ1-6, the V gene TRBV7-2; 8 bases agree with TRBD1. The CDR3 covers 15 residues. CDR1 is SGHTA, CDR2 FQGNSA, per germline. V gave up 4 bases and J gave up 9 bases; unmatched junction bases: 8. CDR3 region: CASSYGTGGGSPLHF. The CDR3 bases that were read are TGTGCCAGCAGCTACGGGACAGGTGGTGGTTCACCC.

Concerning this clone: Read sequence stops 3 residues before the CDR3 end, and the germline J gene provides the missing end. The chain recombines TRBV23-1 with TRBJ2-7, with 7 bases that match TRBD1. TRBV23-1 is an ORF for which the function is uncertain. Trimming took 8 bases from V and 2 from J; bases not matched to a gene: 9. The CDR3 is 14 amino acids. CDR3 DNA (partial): TGCGCCAGCCGACCGACAGGGCACACCTACGAG. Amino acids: CASRPTGHTYE. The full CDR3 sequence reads CASRPTGHTYEQYF.

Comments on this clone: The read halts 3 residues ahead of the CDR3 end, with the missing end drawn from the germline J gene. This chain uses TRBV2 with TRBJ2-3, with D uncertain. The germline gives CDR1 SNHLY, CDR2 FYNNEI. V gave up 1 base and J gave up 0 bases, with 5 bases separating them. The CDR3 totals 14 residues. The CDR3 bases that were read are TGTGCCAGCAGTGAAGGGCTTAGCACAGATACG. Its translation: CASSEGLSTDT. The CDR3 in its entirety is CASSEGLSTDTQYF.

The CDR3 sequence is CASSDSGQGLYNEQFF. Incomplete CDR3 DNA: TGCGCCAGCAGTGATTCAGGGCAGGGGTTATACAATGAG. V usage is TRBV10-1 and J usage is TRBJ2-1; D is perhaps TRBD1 (6 bases). Sequencing ends 3 residues short of the CDR3 end; the germline J gene provides the rest. The length of the CDR3 is 16 residues. Germline V gene sequence: CDR1 WNHNN, CDR2 SYGVQD (reference sequence). The germline V and J ends were trimmed by 3 bases and 4 bases, with 16 bases remaining between them.